These 10 T cell receptor beta chains were sequenced from one sample in a study of blood T cell repertoires in COVID-19. The repertoire was sequenced with immunoSEQ multiplex PCR; TCRdb's copy has only in-frame clones and lacks some. The sample consists of approximately 260,000 clones, 84% of them appearing once. Sequencing was carried out using PBMCs or T cells enriched from blood (not recorded which). The receptor set was obtained from a man between 25 and 39 years old with acute COVID-19.

The rearrangement links TRBV11-3 to TRBJ2-1, with TRBD2 identical over 11 bases. With V trimmed by 3 bases and J by 10 bases, 17 bases remained unmatched. The CDR3 spans 18 residues. Per germline, CDR1 SGHNT and CDR2 YENEEA. CDR3 nucleotide sequence: TGTGCCAGCAGCTTCCGTAGACAAAGACTAGCGGGACCGGGAGAGCAGTTCTTC. Protein sequence: CASSFRRQRLAGPGEQFF.

The chain has TRBV9 and TRBJ1-1; D is perhaps TRBD1 (6 bases). Germline V gene data show CDR1 as SGDLS and CDR2 as YYNGEE. This CDR3 comprises 14 residues. Trimming stripped 4 bases from V and 0 bases from J, with 10 bases between. CDR3: CASSHRAMNTEAFF. The CDR3 DNA reads as TGTGCCAGCAGCCACAGGGCCATGAACACTGAAGCTTTCTTT.

Details on this clone: With a much larger clone just one base away, this may be a read error. The CDR3 spells CASSLQQQETQYF. CDR3 DNA: TGTGCCAGCAGCTTACAACAGCAAGAGACCCAGTACTTC. The chain carries TRBV7-2 and TRBJ2-5; no clear D. Trimming took 2 bases from V and 2 from J, leaving 6 bases between them. This CDR3 has 13 amino acids. Looked up from germline, CDR1 is SGHTA and CDR2 is FQGNSA.

CDR3 sequence (DNA): TGTGCCAGCAGCGGCGACAGGGAACAGCCCCAGCATTTT. This encodes CASSGDREQPQHF. The rearrangement links TRBV11-3 to TRBJ1-5; 7 bases line up with TRBD1. The CDR3 is 13 residues long. Germline-derived CDR1 and CDR2 are SGHNT and YENEEA. After removal of 5 bases from V and 7 bases from J, the junction contained 5 bases not matched to a gene. Filled out from reference TRBV11-3 and TRBJ1-5, the complete variable domain reads EAGVVQSPRYKIIEKKQPVAFWCNPISGHNTLYWYLQNLGQGPELLIRYENEEAVDDSQLPKDRFSAERLKGVDSTLKIQPAELGDSAVYLCASSGDREQPQHFGDGTRLSIL.

The chain carries TRBV6-5 and TRBJ2-2; D remains unclear. The CDR3 runs to 10 residues. With 10 bases removed from V and 4 bases from J, the gap between germline ends came to 4 bases. CDR1 and CDR2 (germline): MNHEY, SVGAGI. CDR3 nucleotide sequence: TGTGCCACCGGCACCGGGGAGCTGTTTTTT. Amino acid sequence: CATGTGELFF.

This chain uses TRBV28 with TRBJ1-5, with 9 bases fitting TRBD1. V lost 7 bases to trimming and J lost 7 bases; unmatched junction nucleotides: 8. The germline CDR1 and CDR2 sequences are MDHEN and SYDVKM. This CDR3 comprises 14 residues. The CDR3 region has the DNA TGTGCCAGCACCCTAGGACAGGGGTCGCAGCCCCAGCATTTT. Its translation: CASTLGQGSQPQHF.

The rearrangement joins TRBV5-1 to TRBJ1-6, with no clear D. The CDR3 is 15 amino acids. Germline values: CDR1 SGHRS, CDR2 YFSETQ. V lost 3 bases and J lost 2, with 9 bases in between. CDR3 in DNA: TGCGCCAGCAGCTCCGGTCAACCCTATAATTCACCCCTCCACTTT. Protein: CASSSGQPYNSPLHF.

This chain uses TRBV7-2 with TRBJ2-7; a weak D match, TRBD2 (6 bases). The length of the CDR3 is 14 residues. V was cut by 3 bases and J by 0 bases, with 9 bases left in between. CDR1 and CDR2 (germline): SGHTA, FQGNSA. The CDR3 DNA reads TGTGCCAGCAGCTTCGGGGGATCCTCCTACGAGCAGTACGTC. Translated, it gives CASSFGGSSYEQYV.

V gene TRBV24-1 combines with J gene TRBJ2-1; D is unresolved. The CDR3 has 17 residues. V lost 3 bases and J lost 1, with 15 bases in between. CDR1 is KGHDR, CDR2 SFDVKD, per germline. CDR3 coding DNA: TGTGCCACCAGTGATACAAATAACCAGAAGTCCTACAATGAGCAGTTCTTC. Protein: CATSDTNNQKSYNEQFF.

As to this clone: Other nucleotide sequences in the sample specify the same CDR3. V and J are TRBV5-1 and TRBJ1-1; D ambiguous. V was trimmed by 2 bases and J by 1 base, leaving 9 bases between them. CDR3 length: 14 amino acids. Germline-derived CDR1 and CDR2 are SGHRS and YFSETQ. In nucleotides, the CDR3 is TGCGCCAGCAGCTTAAACAGCGGGAACACTGAAGCTTTCTTT. It codes for CASSLNSGNTEAFF.